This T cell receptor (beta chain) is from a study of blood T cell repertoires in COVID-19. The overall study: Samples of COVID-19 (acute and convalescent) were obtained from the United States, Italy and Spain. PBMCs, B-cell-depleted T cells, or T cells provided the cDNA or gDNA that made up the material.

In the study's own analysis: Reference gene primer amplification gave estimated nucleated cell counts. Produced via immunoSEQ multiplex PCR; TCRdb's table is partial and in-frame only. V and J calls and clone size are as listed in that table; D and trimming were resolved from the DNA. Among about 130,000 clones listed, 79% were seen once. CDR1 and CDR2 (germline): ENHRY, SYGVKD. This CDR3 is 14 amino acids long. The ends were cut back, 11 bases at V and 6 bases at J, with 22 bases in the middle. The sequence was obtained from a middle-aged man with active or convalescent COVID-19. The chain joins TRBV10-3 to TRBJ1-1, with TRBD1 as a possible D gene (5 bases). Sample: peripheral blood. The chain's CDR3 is CAGREGRDGAEAFF. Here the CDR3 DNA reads TGTGCCGGCCGAGAGGGGAGGGATGGCGCTGAAGCTTTCTTT.